The T cell receptor beta chain described here comes from a study of CD8+CD57+ T cells in acquired aplastic anemia. Overall study: CD4+ cells from healthy donors averaged about 10 million reads.

There are many counts of this clonotype. Antigen: not known. The template used for profiling TCR beta VDJ and CDR3 was genomic DNA. One entry per CDR3 protein, called by TCRdb with MiXCR from the reads. The sample includes about 220,000 distinct CDR3 sequences, 30% to 40% of them seen just once. Broader study findings: A significant difference in CD8+ Simpson's diversity between patients and controls was not found.

Looked up from germline, CDR1 is DFQATT and CDR2 is SNEGSKA (reference sequence). V lost 7 bases, J lost 6 bases, and 10 bases lay in between. CDR3 length: 11 amino acids. The chain recombines TRBV20-1 with TRBJ2-1, with D possibly being TRBD2 (7 bases). Input material: sorted CD4+, CD8+, or CD8+CD57+ T cells (not recorded which) from PBMCs. The origin of this receptor is a human donor in good health, serving as a control. The CDR3: CSGRGANEQFF. CDR3 in DNA: TGCAGTGGTCGGGGGGCCAATGAGCAGTTCTTC.